Here is one T cell receptor beta chain with its context. Generated by immunoSEQ multiplex PCR, the TCRdb table keeps only in-frame clones and is missing some. The sample records just under 150,000 clones, about 87% being singletons. The sample belongs to a study of cytomegalovirus exposure and HLA in healthy donors. Separate from the approximately 730-subject first cohort, the roughly 120-subject validation cohort was the one that the donors belonged to. Trimming at V came to 4 bases and at J to 4 bases, leaving 1 base not matched to a gene. Germline V gives CDR1 LGHNT, CDR2 FRNRAP. CDR3 length: 13 amino acids.

This clonotype was obtained from a man younger than 35 in good health and CMV-seropositive. Sequencing was performed on PBMCs. The chain has TRBV12-5 and TRBJ2-1, with TRBD1 matching 7 bases. CDR3 in DNA: TGTGCTAGTGGTTCGGGACAGTACAATGAGCAGTTCTTC. Amino acid sequence: CASGSGQYNEQFF.